The entry that follows covers one T cell receptor (beta chain) sequence. No antigen is known for it. These data come from a study of OX40 agonist ivuxolimab in advanced cancers. Study context: Averaging 60 years in age, with a range of about 23 to 90, the cohort was about 85% male.

The method was immunoSEQ multiplex PCR; TCRdb's version includes in-frame clones alone and lacks a portion of them. Of fewer than 85,000 clones listed, around 87% are singletons. V was trimmed by 7 bases and J by 6 bases, leaving 15 bases between them. The germline V gene encodes CDR1 MNHEY and CDR2 SVGAGI. The CDR3 length is 13 residues. Whole-study findings and limits: Low normalized clonal expansion also occurred in some nonresponding patients. CD8+ T cells showed, on average, more clonal expansion than CD4+ cells.

The V call is TRBV6-5, the J call TRBJ1-1, with D hard to call. This clonotype was obtained from an adult with an advanced solid tumor such as melanoma, head and neck, liver or kidney cancer. Sequences were derived from CD4+ or CD8+ T cells sorted from blood, sampled in a trial of the OX40 agonist ivuxolimab. The CDR3 spells CASTGPLLPEAFF. CDR3 nucleotides: TGTGCCAGCACGGGCCCTTTACTCCCTGAAGCTTTCTTT.